Listed below are T cell receptor beta chains from one sample, sequenced in a study of siplizumab effects on memory and regulatory T cells. The method was immunoSEQ multiplex PCR; TCRdb's version includes in-frame clones alone and lacks a portion of them. Found here are about 50,000 clones, roughly 92% of them singletons; the top ten hold more than 15%. The sequenced sample was CD8+ T cells sorted from blood. Receptors originate from a human donor in good health. Both conserved end residues are part of each CDR3. Each record gives: V gene, clone size, J gene, D gene, CDR3 protein, CDR3 DNA. The D gene is left open where the match is weak. Where a row states a size, it is once, few, many or the class of an expanded clone; other rows omit it.

v_gene: TRBV7-9; abundance: .; j_gene: TRBJ2-1; d_gene: .; CDR3aa: CASSLDSRYNEQFF; CDR3nt: TGTGCCAGCAGCTTAGATTCCCGCTACAATGAGCAGTTCTTC
v_gene: TRBV27; abundance: .; j_gene: TRBJ2-1; d_gene: .; CDR3aa: CASAWRPSYNEQFF; CDR3nt: TGTGCCAGCGCCTGGCGGCCCTCCTACAATGAGCAGTTCTTC
v_gene: TRBV7-8; abundance: .; j_gene: TRBJ1-5; d_gene: .; CDR3aa: CASAHEGLNQPQHF; CDR3nt: TGTGCCAGTGCTCATGAGGGGTTGAATCAGCCCCAGCATTTT
v_gene: TRBV7-2; abundance: .; j_gene: TRBJ2-7; d_gene: .; CDR3aa: CASSRDGSYEQYF; CDR3nt: TGTGCCAGCAGCCGGGACGGTTCCTACGAGCAGTACTTC
v_gene: TRBV28; abundance: .; j_gene: TRBJ1-1; d_gene: .; CDR3aa: CASSAAGTLKGWNTEAFF; CDR3nt: TGTGCCAGCAGTGCAGCCGGGACCCTCAAGGGGTGGAACACTGAAGCTTTCTTT
v_gene: TRBV27; abundance: .; j_gene: TRBJ2-1; d_gene: TRBD2; CDR3aa: CASCPGTSGHYEQFF; CDR3nt: TGTGCCAGCTGCCCCGGGACTAGCGGGCACTATGAGCAGTTCTTC
v_gene: TRBV28; abundance: .; j_gene: TRBJ2-2; d_gene: TRBD2; CDR3aa: CASSFWGGPGTGELFF; CDR3nt: TGTGCCAGCAGTTTTTGGGGAGGGCCAGGGACCGGGGAGCTGTTTTTT
v_gene: TRBV7-8; abundance: .; j_gene: TRBJ2-3; d_gene: TRBD2; CDR3aa: CASSSTLVGFTSGRSTDTQYF; CDR3nt: TGTGCCAGCAGCTCCACCTTGGTTGGGTTCACTAGCGGGAGGTCCACAGATACGCAGTATTTT
v_gene: TRBV4-2; abundance: .; j_gene: TRBJ2-4; d_gene: .; CDR3aa: CASSQRFGAAKNIQYF; CDR3nt: TGTGCCAGCAGCCAAAGGTTTGGAGCGGCCAAAAACATTCAGTACTTC
v_gene: TRBV30; abundance: .; j_gene: TRBJ2-3; d_gene: .; CDR3aa: CAWSVPSAYTDTQYF; CDR3nt: TGTGCCTGGAGTGTACCTAGCGCCTACACAGATACGCAGTATTTT
v_gene: TRBV29-1; abundance: .; j_gene: TRBJ1-5; d_gene: .; CDR3aa: CSVGIGSGPEPQHF; CDR3nt: TGCAGCGTTGGGATTGGGTCTGGCCCTGAGCCCCAGCATTTT
v_gene: TRBV7-3; abundance: few; j_gene: TRBJ2-5; d_gene: TRBD2; CDR3aa: CASSLTSGRGETQYF; CDR3nt: TGTGCCAGCAGCTTGACTAGCGGGAGAGGAGAGACCCAGTACTTC
v_gene: TRBV11-3; abundance: once; j_gene: TRBJ2-5; d_gene: .; CDR3aa: CASSSIRSSVPETQYF; CDR3nt: TGTGCCAGCAGCTCCATTCGCAGTTCGGTCCCGGAGACCCAGTACTTC
v_gene: TRBV29-1; abundance: .; j_gene: TRBJ2-5; d_gene: .; CDR3aa: CSATQVRDHQETQYF; CDR3nt: TGCAGCGCTACCCAAGTGCGGGATCACCAAGAGACCCAGTACTTC
v_gene: TRBV6-5; abundance: .; j_gene: TRBJ2-6; d_gene: .; CDR3aa: CASSDSGSGANVLTF; CDR3nt: TGTGCCAGCAGTGACTCAGGGTCTGGGGCCAACGTCCTGACTTTC
v_gene: TRBV21-1; abundance: .; j_gene: TRBJ1-1; d_gene: .; CDR3aa: CASSPPGNPAFF; CDR3nt: TGTGCCAGCAGCCCCCCAGGGAACCCTGCTTTCTTT
v_gene: TRBV11-2; abundance: .; j_gene: TRBJ2-2; d_gene: .; CDR3aa: CASSPSVSNTGELFF; CDR3nt: TGTGCCAGCAGCCCTAGCGTATCGAACACCGGGGAGCTGTTTTTT
v_gene: TRBV4-1; abundance: .; j_gene: TRBJ2-3; d_gene: .; CDR3aa: CASRETYTDTQYF; CDR3nt: TGCGCCAGCAGAGAGACTTACACAGATACGCAGTATTTT
v_gene: TRBV5-1; abundance: .; j_gene: TRBJ2-1; d_gene: .; CDR3aa: CASSLVRDWEQFF; CDR3nt: TGCGCCAGCAGCTTGGTCAGGGATTGGGAGCAGTTCTTC
v_gene: TRBV10-2; abundance: .; j_gene: TRBJ2-3; d_gene: .; CDR3aa: CASSTTDPTDTQYF; CDR3nt: TGCGCCAGCAGTACAACAGACCCCACAGATACGCAGTATTTT
v_gene: TRBV27; abundance: .; j_gene: TRBJ2-2; d_gene: TRBD2; CDR3aa: CASSYSPTSGGELFF; CDR3nt: TGTGCCAGCAGTTACTCCCCGACTAGCGGCGGGGAGCTGTTTTTT
v_gene: TRBV12-5; abundance: .; j_gene: TRBJ1-2; d_gene: .; CDR3aa: CASGLYPGDPGSYTF; CDR3nt: TGTGCTAGTGGTTTGTACCCCGGGGACCCAGGAAGCTACACCTTC
v_gene: TRBV7-2; abundance: .; j_gene: TRBJ2-7; d_gene: .; CDR3aa: CASSLTPAYEQYF; CDR3nt: TGTGCCAGCAGCTTAACTCCGGCCTACGAGCAGTACTTC
v_gene: TRBV6-6; abundance: .; j_gene: TRBJ2-7; d_gene: .; CDR3aa: CASSPDVGAGCEQYF; CDR3nt: TGTGCCAGCAGCCCCGATGTGGGGGCGGGGTGCGAGCAGTACTTC
v_gene: TRBV5-1; abundance: .; j_gene: TRBJ2-7; d_gene: TRBD1; CDR3aa: CASSLGLGTGGNEQYF; CDR3nt: TGCGCCAGCAGCTTAGGTTTAGGGACAGGGGGAAACGAGCAGTACTTC
v_gene: TRBV9; abundance: .; j_gene: TRBJ2-5; d_gene: .; CDR3aa: CASSAGSLQETQYF; CDR3nt: TGTGCCAGCAGCGCCGGCTCCCTCCAAGAGACCCAGTACTTC
v_gene: TRBV7-9; abundance: .; j_gene: TRBJ2-1; d_gene: .; CDR3aa: CASSLPKPYYNEQFF; CDR3nt: TGTGCCAGCAGCTTACCGAAGCCGTACTACAATGAGCAGTTCTTC
v_gene: TRBV4-1; abundance: .; j_gene: TRBJ2-7; d_gene: .; CDR3aa: CASSLSPGTSAYEQYF; CDR3nt: TGCGCCAGCAGCCTCAGTCCCGGGACTTCGGCCTACGAGCAGTACTTC
v_gene: TRBV7-6; abundance: .; j_gene: TRBJ2-7; d_gene: .; CDR3aa: CASSLDQGLTYEQYF; CDR3nt: TGTGCCAGCAGCTTAGACCAGGGACTTACCTACGAGCAGTACTTC
v_gene: TRBV4-1; abundance: .; j_gene: TRBJ2-7; d_gene: .; CDR3aa: CASSPLGGTGGEQYF; CDR3nt: TGCGCCAGCAGCCCATTGGGCGGGACGGGCGGCGAGCAGTACTTC
v_gene: TRBV30; abundance: once; j_gene: TRBJ2-2; d_gene: .; CDR3aa: CAWSGRYRNTGELFF; CDR3nt: TGTGCCTGGAGTGGCCGATATAGAAACACCGGGGAGCTGTTTTTT
v_gene: TRBV27; abundance: .; j_gene: TRBJ2-7; d_gene: .; CDR3aa: CASSYRPSYEQYF; CDR3nt: TGTGCCAGCAGTTACAGGCCGTCCTACGAGCAGTACTTC
v_gene: TRBV19; abundance: .; j_gene: TRBJ1-1; d_gene: .; CDR3aa: CASSVRGTNTEAFF; CDR3nt: TGTGCCAGTAGTGTGCGGGGTACGAACACTGAAGCTTTCTTT
v_gene: TRBV7-3; abundance: .; j_gene: TRBJ2-6; d_gene: TRBD1; CDR3aa: CATGAGANVLTF; CDR3nt: TGTGCTACAGGGGCCGGGGCCAACGTCCTGACTTTC
v_gene: TRBV6-4; abundance: .; j_gene: TRBJ2-1; d_gene: TRBD1; CDR3aa: CASSDGQGDHNEQFF; CDR3nt: TGTGCCAGCAGTGATGGACAGGGGGACCACAATGAGCAGTTCTTC
v_gene: TRBV5-1; abundance: .; j_gene: TRBJ2-7; d_gene: .; CDR3aa: CASSLGWETHEQYF; CDR3nt: TGCGCCAGCAGCTTGGGTTGGGAGACGCACGAGCAGTACTTC
v_gene: TRBV27; abundance: .; j_gene: TRBJ1-5; d_gene: .; CDR3aa: CASSLLGINQPQHF; CDR3nt: TGTGCCAGCAGTTTATTAGGGATCAATCAGCCCCAGCATTTT
v_gene: TRBV11-2; abundance: .; j_gene: TRBJ1-2; d_gene: .; CDR3aa: CASSLGPYGAVGYGYTF; CDR3nt: TGTGCCAGCAGCTTAGGCCCCTATGGGGCTGTAGGATATGGCTACACCTTC
v_gene: TRBV4-1; abundance: .; j_gene: TRBJ1-2; d_gene: .; CDR3aa: CASSPGSRSNYGYTF; CDR3nt: TGCGCCAGCAGCCCAGGGTCGAGGAGTAACTATGGCTACACCTTC
v_gene: TRBV19; abundance: .; j_gene: TRBJ2-7; d_gene: .; CDR3aa: CASSIVLGDYEQYF; CDR3nt: TGTGCCAGTAGTATAGTATTGGGGGACTACGAGCAGTACTTC
v_gene: TRBV28; abundance: .; j_gene: TRBJ2-1; d_gene: .; CDR3aa: CASSLLGRSSYNEQFF; CDR3nt: TGTGCCAGCAGTTTATTGGGCAGGAGCTCCTACAATGAGCAGTTCTTC
v_gene: TRBV11-2; abundance: .; j_gene: TRBJ1-1; d_gene: .; CDR3aa: CASRGLGLGEAFF; CDR3nt: TGTGCCAGCAGGGGGCTGGGACTAGGTGAAGCTTTCTTT
v_gene: TRBV5-1; abundance: .; j_gene: TRBJ1-2; d_gene: .; CDR3aa: CASAGEDYGYTF; CDR3nt: TGCGCCAGCGCAGGGGAGGACTATGGCTACACCTTC
v_gene: TRBV6-4; abundance: .; j_gene: TRBJ2-2; d_gene: .; CDR3aa: CASSPTGGPRTGELFF; CDR3nt: TGTGCCAGCAGTCCTACAGGAGGGCCAAGGACCGGGGAGCTGTTTTTT
v_gene: TRBV5-6; abundance: .; j_gene: TRBJ2-7; d_gene: .; CDR3aa: CASSAGRGYEQYF; CDR3nt: TGTGCCAGCAGCGCCGGGAGAGGCTACGAGCAGTACTTC
v_gene: TRBV6-1; abundance: .; j_gene: TRBJ2-3; d_gene: .; CDR3aa: CASSETVKSAHGDTQYF; CDR3nt: TGTGCCAGCAGTGAAACGGTCAAAAGCGCCCACGGGGATACGCAGTATTTT
v_gene: TRBV6-1; abundance: .; j_gene: TRBJ2-7; d_gene: .; CDR3aa: CASGGGSGWGEQYF; CDR3nt: TGTGCCAGCGGGGGAGGCAGCGGGTGGGGCGAGCAGTACTTC
v_gene: TRBV19; abundance: .; j_gene: TRBJ1-4; d_gene: .; CDR3aa: CATGPRTPNEKLFF; CDR3nt: TGTGCCACCGGACCCAGGACACCGAATGAAAAACTGTTTTTT
v_gene: TRBV4-1; abundance: .; j_gene: TRBJ1-2; d_gene: TRBD1; CDR3aa: CASSPQTGADGYTF; CDR3nt: TGCGCCAGCAGCCCACAGACAGGGGCTGATGGCTACACCTTC
v_gene: TRBV28; abundance: .; j_gene: TRBJ2-1; d_gene: .; CDR3aa: CASSLRAGSNEQFF; CDR3nt: TGTGCCAGCAGTTTACGTGCGGGATCCAATGAGCAGTTCTTC
v_gene: TRBV9; abundance: .; j_gene: TRBJ2-5; d_gene: TRBD1; CDR3aa: CASSVTGGEETQYF; CDR3nt: TGTGCCAGCAGCGTAACAGGGGGAGAAGAGACCCAGTACTTC